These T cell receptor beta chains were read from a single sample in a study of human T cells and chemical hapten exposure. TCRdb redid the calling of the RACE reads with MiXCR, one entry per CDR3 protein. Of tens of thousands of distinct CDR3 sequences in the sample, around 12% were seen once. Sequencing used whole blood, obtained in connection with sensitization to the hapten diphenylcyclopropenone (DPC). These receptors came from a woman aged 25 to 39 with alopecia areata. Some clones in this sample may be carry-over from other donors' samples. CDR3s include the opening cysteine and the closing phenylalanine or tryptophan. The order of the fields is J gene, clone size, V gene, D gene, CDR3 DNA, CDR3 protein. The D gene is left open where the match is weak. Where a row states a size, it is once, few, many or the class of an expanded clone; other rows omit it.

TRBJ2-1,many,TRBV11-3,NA,TGTGCCAGCAGCTTAGGCCTCCTGGGCTCCTACAATGAGCAGTTCTTC,CASSLGLLGSYNEQFF
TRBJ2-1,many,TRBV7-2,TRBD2,TGTGCCAGCAGTCCCGGGACTAGCCTTAGAAACGAGCAGTTCTTC,CASSPGTSLRNEQFF
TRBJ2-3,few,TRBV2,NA,TGTGCCAGCAGTGAAGGGGGGGGACAGGAGTATTTT,CASSEGGGQEYF
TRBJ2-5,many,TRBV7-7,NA,TGTGCCAGCAGCCCCGGGTACCAAGAGACCCAGTACTTC,CASSPGYQETQYF
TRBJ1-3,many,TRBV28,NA,TGTGCCAGCAGCCTAATAGGAAACACCATATATTTT,CASSLIGNTIYF
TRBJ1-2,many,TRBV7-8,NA,TGTGCCAGCAGCTTAAGGGACACCGGCGGGGGCTACACCTTC,CASSLRDTGGGYTF
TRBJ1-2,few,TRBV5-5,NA,TGTGCCAGCAGCCCGAAGGAAGATCGGTTCTATGGCTACACCTTC,CASSPKEDRFYGYTF
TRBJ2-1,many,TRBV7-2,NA,TGTGCCAGCAGCCCGGTGTACAATGAGCAGTTCTTC,CASSPVYNEQFF
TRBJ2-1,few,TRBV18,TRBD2,TGTGCCAGCTCACCGGGGCTAGCGGGAGCGGTTGAGCAGTTCTTC,CASSPGLAGAVEQFF
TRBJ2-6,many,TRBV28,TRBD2,TGTGCCAGCAGTTCAAACGGACTAGCGGGCTCGTATGGGGCCAACGTCCTGACTTTC,CASSSNGLAGSYGANVLTF
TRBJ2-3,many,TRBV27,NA,TGTGCCAGCAGCACCTCCGGTTACGATACGCAGTATTTT,CASSTSGYDTQYF
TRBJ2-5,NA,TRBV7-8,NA,TGTGCCAGCAGCTTAACCTTGGGGACCCAAGAGACCCAGTACTTC,CASSLTLGTQETQYF
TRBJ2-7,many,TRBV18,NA,TGTGCCAGCTCACCTGGTGCGGCCTACGAGCAGTACTTC,CASSPGAAYEQYF
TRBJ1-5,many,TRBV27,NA,TGTGCCAGCAGTCCCCCGGGCGAGCGCAATCAGCCCCAGCATTTT,CASSPPGERNQPQHF
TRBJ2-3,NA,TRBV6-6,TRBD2,TGTGCCAGCAGGCCCCTGAGCGGGAGGGCCGGAGATACGCAGTATTTT,CASRPLSGRAGDTQYF
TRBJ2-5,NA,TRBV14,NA,TGTGCCAGCAGCCGCCACCGGGGTACGGGAGCGCAAGAGACCCAGTACTTC,CASSRHRGTGAQETQYF
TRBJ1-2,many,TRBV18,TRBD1,TGTGCCAGCTCACCACCGGGACAGGGAAACTATGGCTACACCTTC,CASSPPGQGNYGYTF
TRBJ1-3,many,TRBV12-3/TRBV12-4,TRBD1,TGTGCCAGCAGTTTGGTGTTTCGGGACAGCGATTCTGGAAACACCATATATTTT,CASSLVFRDSDSGNTIYF
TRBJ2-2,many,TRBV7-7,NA,TGTGCCAGCAGCTACTCCGGGACTACCGGGGAGCTGTTTTTT,CASSYSGTTGELFF
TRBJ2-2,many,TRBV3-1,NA,TGTGCCAGCCGGGCGGGGAACTTGAACACCGGGGAGCTGTTTTTT,CASRAGNLNTGELFF
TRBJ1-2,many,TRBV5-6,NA,TGTGCCAGCAGCTTGGACTATGGCTACACCTTC,CASSLDYGYTF
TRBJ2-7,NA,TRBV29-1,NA,TGCAGCGTTGAAGTGAATGGGGGCGAGCAGTACTTC,CSVEVNGGEQYF
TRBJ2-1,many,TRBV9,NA,TGTGCCAGCAGCGTAGCTTCCGGTCCAAGATCTGGGAATGAGCAGTTCTTC,CASSVASGPRSGNEQFF
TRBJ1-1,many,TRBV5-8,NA,TGTGCCAGCAGCTTCCCATTGGTACTAGCTGAAGCTTTCTTT,CASSFPLVLAEAFF
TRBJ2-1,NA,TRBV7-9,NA,TGTGCCAGCAGCTCCGCCCTTAGCTCCTACAATGAGCAGTTCTTC,CASSSALSSYNEQFF
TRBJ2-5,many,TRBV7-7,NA,TGTGCCAGCAGCTTCTCCTGGGGCGAGACCCAGTACTTC,CASSFSWGETQYF
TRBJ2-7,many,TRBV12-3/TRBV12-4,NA,TGTGCCAGCAGCCCCCTCCCTTTGGTAACCTACTACGAGCAGTACTTC,CASSPLPLVTYYEQYF
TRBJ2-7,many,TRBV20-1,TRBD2,TGCAGTGCTACGGGACTAAAGTCGCACGAGCAGTACTTC,CSATGLKSHEQYF
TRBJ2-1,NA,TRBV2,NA,TGTGCCAGCACCATTAAATCTCTAGCCAATGAGCAGTTCTTC,CASTIKSLANEQFF
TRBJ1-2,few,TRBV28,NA,TGTGCCAGCAGTTTATCACAGGGCCCCAACTATGGCTACACCTTC,CASSLSQGPNYGYTF
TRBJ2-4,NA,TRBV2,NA,TGTGCCAGCTCAAGCGCCTCAATCAGAGGCATTCAGTACTTC,CASSSASIRGIQYF
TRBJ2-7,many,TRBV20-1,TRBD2,TGCAGTGCTCCGACTAGCGGGAGAAAGTACGAGCAGTACTTC,CSAPTSGRKYEQYF
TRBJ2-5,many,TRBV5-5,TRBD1,TGTGCCAGCAGGGAACGAACAGGGACAGGGCAAGAGACCCAGTACTTC,CASRERTGTGQETQYF
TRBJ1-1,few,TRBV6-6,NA,TGTGCCAGCAGCGGCGGATATGTTTTCTTT,CASSGGYVFF
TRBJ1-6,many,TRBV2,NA,TGTGCCAGCAGTGAAGGGCCCGTGGTGCTCCACTTT,CASSEGPVVLHF
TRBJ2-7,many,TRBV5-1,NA,TGCGCCAGCAGCTTGTCAGGAGCGGAAGGGGCCGAGCAGTACTTC,CASSLSGAEGAEQYF
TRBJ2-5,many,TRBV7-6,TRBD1,TGTGCCAGCAGCTTAGCGGGACAGGGGGCCGGTGAGACCCAGTACTTC,CASSLAGQGAGETQYF